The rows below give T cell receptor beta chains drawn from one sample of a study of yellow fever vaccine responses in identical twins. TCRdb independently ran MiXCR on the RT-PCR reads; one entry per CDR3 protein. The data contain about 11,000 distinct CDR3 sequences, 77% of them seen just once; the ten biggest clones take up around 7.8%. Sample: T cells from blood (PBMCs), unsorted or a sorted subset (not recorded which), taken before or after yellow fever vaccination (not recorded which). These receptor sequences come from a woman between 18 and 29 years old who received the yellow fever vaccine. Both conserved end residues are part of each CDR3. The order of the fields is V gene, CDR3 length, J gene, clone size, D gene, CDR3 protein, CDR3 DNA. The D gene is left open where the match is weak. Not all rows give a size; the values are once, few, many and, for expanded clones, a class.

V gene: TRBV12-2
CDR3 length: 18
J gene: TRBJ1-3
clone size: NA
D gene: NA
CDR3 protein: CASRQGVAVKPSGNTIYF
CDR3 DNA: TGTGCAAGTCGCCAGGGGGTGGCTGTTAAACCTTCTGGAAACACCATATATTTT

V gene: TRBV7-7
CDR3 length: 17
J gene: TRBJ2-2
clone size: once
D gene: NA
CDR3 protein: CASSPDRDSRRGGELFF
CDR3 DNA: TGTGCCAGCAGCCCAGACCGGGACTCCCGGCGAGGCGGGGAGCTGTTTTTT

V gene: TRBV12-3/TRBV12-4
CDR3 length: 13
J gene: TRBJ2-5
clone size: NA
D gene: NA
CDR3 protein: CASSLLATETQYF
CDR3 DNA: TGTGCCAGCAGTTTGCTAGCGACCGAGACCCAGTACTTC

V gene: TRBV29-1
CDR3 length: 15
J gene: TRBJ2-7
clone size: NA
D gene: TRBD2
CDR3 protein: CSVGTSGSLSYEQYF
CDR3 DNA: TGCAGCGTTGGGACTAGCGGGAGCCTATCCTACGAGCAGTACTTC

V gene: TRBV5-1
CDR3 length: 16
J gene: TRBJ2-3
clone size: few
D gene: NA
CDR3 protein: CASAPDGLRSTDTQYF
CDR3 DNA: TGCGCCAGCGCCCCTGACGGGCTACGGAGCACAGATACGCAGTATTTT

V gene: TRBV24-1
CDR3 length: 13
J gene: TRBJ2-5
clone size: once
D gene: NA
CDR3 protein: CATSAEGRETQYF
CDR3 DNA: TGTGCCACCAGTGCCGAAGGGCGAGAGACCCAGTACTTC

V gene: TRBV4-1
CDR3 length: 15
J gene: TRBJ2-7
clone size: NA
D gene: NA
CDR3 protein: CASSQSYDISYEQYF
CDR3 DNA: TGCGCCAGCAGCCAATCGTATGACATCTCCTACGAGCAGTACTTC

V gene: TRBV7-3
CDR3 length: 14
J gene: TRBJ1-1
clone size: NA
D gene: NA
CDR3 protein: CASSLTVMNTEAFF
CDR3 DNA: TGTGCCAGCAGCTTAACAGTGATGAACACTGAAGCTTTCTTT

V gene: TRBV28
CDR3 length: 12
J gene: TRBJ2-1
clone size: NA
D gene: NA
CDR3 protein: CASQQGPVEQFF
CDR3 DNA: TGTGCCAGCCAACAAGGGCCCGTGGAGCAGTTCTTC

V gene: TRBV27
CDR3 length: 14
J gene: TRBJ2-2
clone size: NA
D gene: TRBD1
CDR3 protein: CASTDRGSTGELFF
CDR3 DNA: TGTGCCAGCACGGACAGGGGATCCACCGGGGAGCTGTTTTTT

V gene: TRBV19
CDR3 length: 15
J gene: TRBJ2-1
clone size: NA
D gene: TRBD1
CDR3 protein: CASSAGQGAMDEQFF
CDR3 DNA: TGTGCCAGTAGTGCGGGACAGGGGGCGATGGATGAGCAGTTCTTC

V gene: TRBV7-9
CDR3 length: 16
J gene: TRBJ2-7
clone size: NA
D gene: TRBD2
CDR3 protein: CASSPTSGRDSYEQYF
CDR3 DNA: TGTGCCAGCAGCCCGACTAGCGGGAGGGATTCCTACGAGCAGTACTTC

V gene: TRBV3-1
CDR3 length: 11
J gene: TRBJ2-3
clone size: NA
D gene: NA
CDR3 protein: CASSHGDTQYF
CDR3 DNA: TGTGCCAGCAGCCATGGAGATACGCAGTATTTT

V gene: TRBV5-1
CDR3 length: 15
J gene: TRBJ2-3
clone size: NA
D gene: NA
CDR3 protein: CASSLDDSFTDTQYF
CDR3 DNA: TGCGCCAGCAGCTTGGATGACAGCTTTACAGATACGCAGTATTTT

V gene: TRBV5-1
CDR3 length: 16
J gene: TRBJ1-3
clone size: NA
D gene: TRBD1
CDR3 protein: CASTSGTEVIGNTIYF
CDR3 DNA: TGCGCCAGCACCTCCGGGACAGAAGTGATTGGGAACACCATATATTTT

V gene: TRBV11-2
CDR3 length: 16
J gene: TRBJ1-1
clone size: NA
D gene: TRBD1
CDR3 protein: CASSPRGQGVNTEAFF
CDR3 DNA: TGTGCCAGCAGCCCCCGGGGACAGGGGGTGAACACTGAAGCTTTCTTT

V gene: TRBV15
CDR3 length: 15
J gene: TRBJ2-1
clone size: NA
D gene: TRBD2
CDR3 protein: CATSRTSGGPNEQFF
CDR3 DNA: TGTGCCACCAGCCGAACTAGCGGGGGGCCGAATGAGCAGTTCTTC

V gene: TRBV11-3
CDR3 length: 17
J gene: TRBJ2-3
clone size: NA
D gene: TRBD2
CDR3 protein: CASRIPGLADDTDTQYF
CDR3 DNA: TGTGCCAGCAGAATCCCGGGACTAGCGGACGACACAGATACGCAGTATTTT

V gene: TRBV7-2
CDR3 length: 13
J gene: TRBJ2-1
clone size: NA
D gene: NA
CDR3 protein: CASSLAGHNEQFF
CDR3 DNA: TGTGCCAGCAGCTTAGCTGGCCACAATGAGCAGTTCTTC

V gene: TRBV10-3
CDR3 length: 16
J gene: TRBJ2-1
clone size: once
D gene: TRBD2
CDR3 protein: CAISEGTSGRFYEQFF
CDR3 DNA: TGTGCCATCAGTGAGGGGACTAGCGGGAGATTTTATGAGCAGTTCTTC

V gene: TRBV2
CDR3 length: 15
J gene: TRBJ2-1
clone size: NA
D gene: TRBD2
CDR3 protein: CATKATSGKGNEQFF
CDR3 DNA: TGTGCCACCAAAGCGACTAGCGGGAAGGGAAATGAGCAGTTCTTC

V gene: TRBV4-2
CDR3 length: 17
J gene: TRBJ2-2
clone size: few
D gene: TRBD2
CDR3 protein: CASSQEWLAGGLGELFF
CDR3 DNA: TGTGCCAGCAGCCAAGAATGGCTAGCGGGGGGGCTTGGGGAGCTGTTTTTT

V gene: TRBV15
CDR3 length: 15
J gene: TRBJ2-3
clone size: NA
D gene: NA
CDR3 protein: CATSRERGATDTQYF
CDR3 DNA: TGTGCCACCAGCCGGGAGAGGGGCGCCACAGATACGCAGTATTTT

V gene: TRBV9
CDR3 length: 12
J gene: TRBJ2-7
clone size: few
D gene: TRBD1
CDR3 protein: CASSTTGVEQYF
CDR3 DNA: TGTGCCAGCAGCACGACAGGGGTCGAGCAGTACTTC

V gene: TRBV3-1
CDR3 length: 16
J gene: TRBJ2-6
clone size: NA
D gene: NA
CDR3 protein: CASSQGGISGANVLTF
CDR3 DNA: TGTGCCAGCAGCCAAGGGGGCATCTCTGGGGCCAACGTCCTGACTTTC

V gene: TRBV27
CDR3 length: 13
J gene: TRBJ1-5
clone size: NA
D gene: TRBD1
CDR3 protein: CASRQGADQPQHF
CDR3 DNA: TGTGCCAGCAGACAGGGGGCCGATCAGCCCCAGCATTTT

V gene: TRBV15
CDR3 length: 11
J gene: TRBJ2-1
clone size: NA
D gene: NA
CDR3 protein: CATSEDNEQFF
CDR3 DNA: TGTGCCACCAGCGAAGACAATGAGCAGTTCTTC

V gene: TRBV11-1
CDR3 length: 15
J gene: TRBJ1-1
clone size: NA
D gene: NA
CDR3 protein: CASSLRTELNTEAFF
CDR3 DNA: TGTGCCAGCAGCTTACGGACGGAATTGAACACTGAAGCTTTCTTT

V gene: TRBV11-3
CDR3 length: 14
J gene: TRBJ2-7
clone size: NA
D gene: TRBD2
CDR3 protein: CASSSGLADYEQYF
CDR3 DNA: TGTGCCAGCAGCTCGGGACTAGCGGATTACGAGCAGTACTTC

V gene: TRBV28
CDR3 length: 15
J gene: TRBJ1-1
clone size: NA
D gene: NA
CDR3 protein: CASSLLADLNTEAFF
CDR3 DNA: TGTGCCAGCAGTTTATTGGCCGATCTGAACACTGAAGCTTTCTTT

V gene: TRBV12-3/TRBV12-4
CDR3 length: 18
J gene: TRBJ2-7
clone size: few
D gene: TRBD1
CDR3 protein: CASSSIIEDRDLSYEQYF
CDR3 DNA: TGTGCCAGCAGTTCGATCATAGAGGACAGGGACCTCTCCTACGAGCAGTACTTC